The 28 T cell receptor beta chains reported below all come from one sample, sequenced in a study of T cell responses to AZD1222 COVID-19 vaccine. Assay: immunoSEQ multiplex PCR; the TCRdb copy retains only in-frame clones and omits some. The data hold about 150,000 clones, with around nine tenths observed a single time. Material: peripheral blood, obtained on day 0 of AZD1222 vaccination. These receptors all come from an adult in good health.

This chain's CDR3 is CAQSLTDTQYF. The DNA of the CDR3 is TGTGCGCAAAGCCTCACAGATACGCAGTATTTT. The genes are TRBV7-9 and TRBJ2-3, with D hard to call. Germline V CDR1 and CDR2: SEHNR, FQNEAQ (reference sequence). This CDR3 contains 11 residues.

V usage is TRBV7-2 and J usage is TRBJ1-3; no definite D call. This CDR3 has 14 amino acids. The V gene lost 0 bases and the J gene lost 4 bases, with 7 bases spanning the gap. Germline V lookup: CDR1 SGHTA, CDR2 FQGNSA. The DNA for the CDR3 is TGTGCCAGCAGCTTAGCTGGGGTCGGAAACACCATATATTTT. Its translation is CASSLAGVGNTIYF.

The chain couples TRBV30 to TRBJ2-7; TRBD2 might be the D (6 bases). Germline V lookup: CDR1 GTSNPN, CDR2 SVGIG (reference sequence). CDR3 length: 14 residues. The V end was cut by 5 bases, the J end by 3 bases, with 17 bases between. CDR3 loop: CAWGRSRGLYEQYF. CDR3 nucleotide sequence: TGTGCCTGGGGGCGAAGTAGGGGACTCTACGAGCAGTACTTC.

The chain combines TRBV5-6 with TRBJ2-2; 8 positions match TRBD1. CDR3 length: 19 amino acids. V lost 0 bases to trimming and J lost 1 base; unmatched junction nucleotides: 11. The germline CDR1 and CDR2 sequences are SGHDT and YYEEEE. The CDR3 loop reads CASSLVLFETGENTGELFF. CDR3 DNA: TGTGCCAGCAGCTTGGTACTTTTTGAGACAGGGGAGAACACCGGGGAGCTGTTTTTT.

This clone is a singleton in its sample. The chain joins TRBV19 to TRBJ1-5; D remains ambiguous. The CDR3 is made up of 14 amino acids. Germline loops: CDR1 LNHDA, CDR2 SQIVND (reference sequence). V was trimmed by 10 bases and J by 0 bases, leaving 13 bases between them. This CDR3 reads CATEHDGSNQPQHF. As DNA, the CDR3 is TGTGCCACCGAACACGACGGTAGCAATCAGCCCCAGCATTTT.

The chain joins TRBV5-1 to TRBJ1-1; D unresolved. The CDR3 is 11 amino acids. The V and J ends lost 5 bases and 3 bases respectively, with 5 bases between them. Germline values: CDR1 SGHRS, CDR2 YFSETQ. CDR3 in amino acids: CASSLHTEAFF. The CDR3 bases are TGCGCCAGCAGTTTACACACTGAAGCTTTCTTT.

CDR3 region: CASSLAMGVRGYTF. CDR3 DNA sequence: TGTGCCAGCAGCTTAGCGATGGGGGTCAGAGGCTACACCTTC. The chain combines TRBV7-9 with TRBJ1-2; perhaps TRBD1 as D (5 bases). Trimming removed 0 bases from V and 8 bases from J, with 13 bases in between. The CDR3 runs 14 residues. The germline gives CDR1 SEHNR, CDR2 FQNEAQ (reference sequence).

This rearrangement joins TRBV29-1 to TRBJ1-3; D unresolved. Germline CDR1 and CDR2: SQVTM and ANQGSEA. The CDR3 covers 14 residues. V shed 4 bases and J shed 2 bases, with 12 bases lying between them. The CDR3 DNA follows: TGCAGCGTTGTAAATAGATCCACTGGAAACACCATATATTTT. Translation gives CSVVNRSTGNTIYF. Drawing the rest from reference TRBV29-1 and TRBJ1-3, the complete variable domain is SAVISQKPSRDICQRGTSLTIQCQVDSQVTMMFWYRQQPGQSLTLIATANQGSEATYESGFVIDKFPISRPNLTFSTLTVSNMSPEDSSIYLCSVVNRSTGNTIYFGEGSWLTVV.

CDR3 nucleotide sequence: TGTGCCAGCAGCGTTACCTCTAGTCAGACCCAGTACTTC. This translates into CASSVTSSQTQYF. The gene calls are TRBV9 and TRBJ2-5; no reliable D call. The CDR3 has 13 residues. V lost 2 bases and J lost 6, with 11 bases in between. CDR1 is SGDLS, CDR2 YYNGEE, per germline.

This sequence joins TRBV18 and TRBJ1-1, with 7 bases identical to TRBD1. This CDR3 region has 16 residues. V lost 3 bases, J lost 3 bases, and 10 bases stayed unmatched. Germline V CDR1 and CDR2: KGHSH, LQKENI. CDR3 in amino acids: CASSPRQGMGYTEAFF. CDR3 bases: TGTGCCAGCTCACCCAGACAGGGAATGGGGTACACTGAAGCTTTCTTT.

The chain recombines TRBV7-3 with TRBJ2-2; D possibly matches TRBD1 or TRBD2 (6 bases each). Germline assignment: CDR1 SGHTA and CDR2 FQGTGA. The length of the CDR3 is 16 residues. V lost 0 bases and J lost 4, with 12 bases in between. CDR3 DNA: TGTGCCAGCAGCTTAACAGGGGGGACTTCCACCGGGGAGCTGTTTTTT. Protein sequence: CASSLTGGTSTGELFF. Full variable domain (remainder filled in from reference TRBV7-3 and TRBJ2-2): GAGVSQTPSNKVTEKGKYVELRCDPISGHTALYWYRQSLGQGPEFLIYFQGTGAADDSGLPNDRFFAVRPEGSVSTLKIQRTERGDSAVYLCASSLTGGTSTGELFFGEGSRLTVL.

Turning to this clone: The sample has other DNA sequences that encode this CDR3 too. The rearrangement joins TRBV6-5 to TRBJ2-5, with D unresolved. Germline V lookup: CDR1 MNHEY, CDR2 SVGAGI. Trimming pared 0 bases from V and 4 bases from J, leaving 9 bases between. This CDR3 contains 14 residues. CDR3 protein: CASSYSRLGETQYF. Written as DNA, the CDR3 is TGTGCCAGCAGTTACTCGAGGCTGGGAGAGACCCAGTACTTC.

The chain has TRBV3-1 (or the pseudogene TRBV3-2) and TRBJ1-6, with D unresolved. The CDR3 totals 14 residues. Trimming cost V 8 bases and J 7 bases, with 15 bases left between them. From germline, CDR1 is LGHDT and CDR2 YNNKEL (reference sequence). CDR3 DNA sequence: TGTGCCAGCGGCGGACTTTTACCCAATTCACCCCTCCACTTT. This codes for CASGGLLPNSPLHF.

The CDR3 region has the DNA TGCGCCAGCAGCCAAACCGGAGGGGGGGGCAATCAGCCCCAGCATTTT. This codes for CASSQTGGGGNQPQHF. V and J are TRBV4-1 and TRBJ1-5, with a possible D match to TRBD1 (6 bases). V was clipped by 2 bases and J by 2 bases, with 13 bases between them. CDR1 and CDR2 (germline): MGHRA, YSYEKL. The CDR3 has 16 amino acids.

The gene calls are TRBV7-9 and TRBJ1-1; D gene uncertain. There are 13 residues in the CDR3. Germline values: CDR1 SEHNR, CDR2 FQNEAQ (reference sequence). V was pared by 7 bases and J by 3 bases, with 12 bases between. This CDR3 reads CASIRGADTEAFF. The CDR3 DNA reads TGTGCCAGCATTCGCGGAGCAGACACTGAAGCTTTCTTT.

The chain couples TRBV2 to TRBJ1-2; D unclear. CDR3 length equals 12 residues. CDR1 is SNHLY, CDR2 FYNNEI, per germline. V lost 4 bases and J 4 bases, leaving 7 bases between the germline ends. The DNA of the CDR3 is TGTGCCAGCAGTGGTCGATTCTATGGCTACACCTTC. Translated: CASSGRFYGYTF.

The chain is built from TRBV7-2 and TRBJ1-5; 9 nucleotides align to TRBD1. The CDR3 loop spans 15 amino acids. Per germline, CDR1 SGHTA and CDR2 FQGNSA. V shed 2 bases, J shed 2 bases, and the junction held 1 base outside the gene matches. CDR3 residues: CASSLRTGGNQPQHF. The CDR3 DNA reads as TGTGCCAGCAGCTTACGGACAGGGGGCAATCAGCCCCAGCATTTT.

This chain uses TRBV3-1 (or the pseudogene TRBV3-2) with TRBJ1-2; 7 bases align to TRBD1. In germline, CDR1 is LGHDT, CDR2 YNNKEL (reference sequence). The CDR3 extends over 12 amino acids. V lost 10 bases to trimming and J lost 2 bases; unmatched junction nucleotides: 4. CDR3 amino acids: CATGGQNYGYTF. The CDR3 nucleotides are TGTGCCACTGGGGGACAGAACTATGGCTACACCTTC.

Only a few counts were recorded for this clone. One junction end disagrees with the germline gene, perhaps due to a read error. The chain employs TRBV4-1 and TRBJ1-5, with TRBD1 matching over 9 bases. The CDR3 spans 15 residues. Germline CDR1 reads MGHRA; CDR2 reads YSYEKL. The CDR3 sequence: CASTQSGTGNQPQHF. The CDR3 DNA follows: TGCGCCAGCACCCAAAGCGGGACAGGGAATCAGCCCCAGCATTTT.

This sequence joins TRBV11-3 and TRBJ2-7; 12 bases are shared with TRBD2. V shed 6 bases and J 3 bases; nucleotides not matched to a gene: 6. CDR1 SGHNT and CDR2 YENEEA come from the germline V gene. The CDR3 consists of 15 residues. The CDR3, as DNA: TGTGCCAGCAGACGGACTAGCGGGAACCTCTACGAGCAGTACTTC. It specifies CASRRTSGNLYEQYF.

In DNA form, the CDR3 reads TGTGCCTGGAGTGTCGGGGGAGGGCCTAGCAATCAGCCCCAGCATTTT. Encoded protein: CAWSVGGGPSNQPQHF. The genes are TRBV30 and TRBJ1-5, with a tentative D call TRBD1 (5 bases). The length of the CDR3 is 16 residues. V lost 0 bases, J lost 0 bases, and 12 bases lay in between. Per germline, CDR1 GTSNPN and CDR2 SVGIG (reference sequence). The full variable domain, with the rest looked up from reference TRBV30 and TRBJ1-5, is SQTIHQWPATLVQPVGSPLSLECTVEGTSNPNLYWYRQAAGRGLQLLFYSVGIGQISSEVPQNLSASRPQDRQFILSSKKLLLSDSGFYLCAWSVGGGPSNQPQHFGDGTRLSIL.

The V and J genes are TRBV9 and TRBJ1-1, with D perhaps TRBD1 (6 bases). With 4 bases removed from V and 4 bases from J, the gap between germline ends came to 14 bases. Germline V lookup: CDR1 SGDLS, CDR2 YYNGEE. This CDR3 is built from 14 residues. The CDR3, as DNA: TGTGCCAGCAGCAAGCGGGGGCAGACCACTGAAGCTTTCTTT. Its protein is CASSKRGQTTEAFF.

This rearrangement joins TRBV10-3 to TRBJ2-7, with 9 bases matching TRBD1. Trimming cost V 5 bases and J 3 bases; bases outside gene matches: 2. The CDR3 spans 13 residues. Germline values: CDR1 ENHRY, CDR2 SYGVKD. The CDR3 is CAISPGQGYEQYF. In nucleotides, the CDR3 is TGTGCCATCAGTCCGGGACAGGGCTACGAGCAGTACTTC.

The chain is built from TRBV11-2 and TRBJ1-2; TRBD1 might be the D (6 bases). This CDR3 spans 13 amino acids. Per the germline V gene, CDR1 is SGHAT and CDR2 is FQNNGV. V was trimmed by 5 bases and J by 7 bases, leaving 14 bases between them. CDR3 sequence reads: CASSLQGGGGYTF. DNA for the CDR3: TGTGCCAGCAGCCTTCAGGGAGGGGGTGGCTACACCTTC.

The chain uses TRBV9 and TRBJ1-2; no reliable D call. Trimming took 3 bases from V and 6 from J, leaving 18 bases between them. The CDR3 has 15 residues. Germline CDR1 is SGDLS and CDR2 is YYNGEE. The CDR3 coding sequence is TGTGCCAGCAGCGACGCTTGGGGTAATGGTGATGGCTACACCTTC. Protein: CASSDAWGNGDGYTF.

The V gene is TRBV6-5, the J gene TRBJ1-2; D might be TRBD1 (6 bases). The CDR3 covers 13 residues. Germline loops: CDR1 MNHEY, CDR2 SVGAGI. V lost 10 bases and J 2 bases, leaving 14 bases between the germline ends. CDR3 region: CATGGQTNYGYTF. Written as DNA, the CDR3 is TGTGCCACCGGAGGACAGACAAACTATGGCTACACCTTC.

The chain has TRBV12-5 and TRBJ2-3; 12 bases are a match to TRBD2. This CDR3 comprises 17 residues. The germline V gene has CDR1 LGHNT and CDR2 FRNRAP. With V trimmed by 5 bases and J by 3 bases, 9 bases remained unmatched. The CDR3 reads CASGPGTSGRGTDTQYF. The CDR3 coding sequence is TGTGCTAGTGGTCCGGGGACTAGCGGGCGGGGGACAGATACGCAGTATTTT.

V gene TRBV6-5 combines with J gene TRBJ2-1; 10 bases line up with TRBD2. The CDR3 extends over 16 amino acids. Germline CDR1 and CDR2: MNHEY and SVGAGI. The junction had 6 bases not matched to a gene; V was cut back by 2 bases and J by 5 bases. CDR3 sequence: CASSYRSGRGNNEQFF. DNA for the CDR3: TGTGCCAGCAGTTACCGGAGCGGGAGGGGTAACAATGAGCAGTTCTTC.